The 19 T cell receptor beta chains below come from one sample, sequenced in a study of blood T cell repertoires in COVID-19. The repertoire was sequenced with immunoSEQ multiplex PCR; TCRdb's copy has only in-frame clones and lacks some. The sample consists of some 250,000 clones, around 88% of them appearing once. Sequencing was carried out using peripheral blood. The receptors were gathered from a woman between 25 and 40 years old who had recovered from COVID-19.

The genes are TRBV6-4 and TRBJ2-2; D uncertain. Between the trimmed V and J ends, which lost 3 bases and 6 bases, there was a span of 5 bases. The CDR3 sequence is 12 residues long. Germline V lookup: CDR1 MRHNA, CDR2 SNTAGT. The CDR3 DNA follows: TGTGCCAGCAGTGAGTATCCCGGGGAGCTGTTTTTT. Protein: CASSEYPGELFF.

V gene TRBV3-1 (or the pseudogene TRBV3-2) combines with J gene TRBJ2-1; D is perhaps TRBD1 (7 bases). The CDR3 is 15 amino acids. V lost 3 bases to trimming and J lost 1 base, with 10 bases between them. Germline V gene data show CDR1 as LGHDT and CDR2 as YNNKEL (reference sequence). For the CDR3, the DNA is TGTGCCAGCAGCCATGCAGGGGGGTCCTACAATGAGCAGTTCTTC. Its protein is CASSHAGGSYNEQFF.

The V gene is TRBV9, the J gene TRBJ2-7, with D hard to call. CDR3 length: 14 amino acids. Trimming pared 0 bases from V and 2 bases from J, leaving 9 bases between. Germline CDR1 and CDR2: SGDLS and YYNGEE. CDR3 coding DNA: TGTGCCAGCAGCGTAGGAGGTATGCCCTACGAGCAGTACTTC. Residues: CASSVGGMPYEQYF.

This rearrangement joins TRBV9 to TRBJ2-7, with 7 bases aligning to TRBD2. This CDR3 is 14 amino acids long. Germline loops: CDR1 SGDLS, CDR2 YYNGEE. The trim removed 4 bases at V and 2 bases at J, leaving 6 bases unmatched. CDR3 DNA: TGTGCCAGCAGCACCAGCGGGGTAGCCTACGAGCAGTACTTC. Translation: CASSTSGVAYEQYF.

The chain is built from TRBV19 and TRBJ1-4; 7 bases line up with TRBD1. This CDR3 has 17 residues. Germline V gene lookup returns CDR1 LNHDA and CDR2 SQIVND (reference sequence). V shed 4 bases and J 6 bases; nucleotides not matched to a gene: 14. CDR3 sequence reads: CASSTPYRRTGDEKLFF. CDR3 nucleotides: TGTGCCAGTAGTACCCCTTATAGGAGGACAGGAGATGAAAAACTGTTTTTT.

The chain has TRBV18 and TRBJ2-2, with 9 bases matching TRBD1. Germline assignment: CDR1 KGHSH and CDR2 LQKENI. V dropped 0 bases and J dropped 5; count of bases not matched to a gene: 1. The CDR3 spans 15 residues. The DNA for the CDR3 is TGTGCCAGCTCACCACCGGACAGGGGAACCGGGGAGCTGTTTTTT. Protein product: CASSPPDRGTGELFF.

V gene TRBV7-3 combines with J gene TRBJ2-2, with 11 positions matching TRBD2. V trimming: 5 bases; J trimming: 4 bases; junction bases outside the gene matches: 3. Germline V gives CDR1 SGHTA, CDR2 FQGTGA. The length of the CDR3 is 15 residues. The CDR3: CASSMTSGVTGELFF. CDR3 DNA: TGTGCCAGCAGCATGACTAGCGGGGTCACCGGGGAGCTGTTTTTT. The variable domain in full, with the rest retrieved from reference TRBV7-3 and TRBJ2-2, is GAGVSQTPSNKVTEKGKYVELRCDPISGHTALYWYRQSLGQGPEFLIYFQGTGAADDSGLPNDRFFAVRPEGSVSTLKIQRTERGDSAVYLCASSMTSGVTGELFFGEGSRLTVL.

This sequence joins TRBV29-1 and TRBJ1-3; D is ambiguous. Germline lookup yields CDR1 SQVTM and CDR2 ANQGSEA. V was clipped by 2 bases and J by 4 bases, with 9 bases between them. CDR3 length equals 13 residues. The CDR3 DNA follows: TGCAGCGTTGAATCTCAGATCGGAAACACCATATATTTT. Protein sequence: CSVESQIGNTIYF.

The chain employs TRBV4-3 and TRBJ1-3; 12 bases fit TRBD1. V trimming: 3 bases; J trimming: 4 bases; junction bases outside the gene matches: 4. Germline values: CDR1 LGHNA, CDR2 YSLEER. CDR3 length equals 16 residues. The CDR3 DNA sequence: TGCGCCAGCAGCCATGGGACAGGGGGCCTAGGAAACACCATATATTTT. Amino acids: CASSHGTGGLGNTIYF.

The chain employs TRBV4-1 and TRBJ1-1; D might be TRBD1 (6 bases). Germline V gives CDR1 MGHRA, CDR2 YSYEKL. The CDR3 is 16 residues long. V was clipped by 2 bases and J by 1 base, with 14 bases between them. The CDR3 here is CASSQPTGNQNTEAFF. CDR3 nucleotide sequence: TGCGCCAGCAGCCAACCAACAGGGAATCAGAACACTGAAGCTTTCTTT.

The rearrangement uses TRBV4-3 and TRBJ2-2; 8 bases align to TRBD1. V dropped 4 bases and J dropped 1; count of bases not matched to a gene: 2. The CDR3 has 15 amino acids. CDR1 is LGHNA, CDR2 YSLEER, per germline. CDR3 protein: CASSPGTGNTGELFF. The CDR3 DNA reads TGCGCCAGCAGCCCCGGGACAGGGAACACCGGGGAGCTGTTTTTT.

The V and J genes are TRBV11-2 and TRBJ2-7; perhaps TRBD2 as D (6 bases). The CDR3 runs to 13 residues. V dropped 4 bases and J dropped 1 base, with 8 bases sitting between them. Germline V CDR1 and CDR2: SGHAT, FQNNGV. This chain's CDR3 is CASSSRGSYEQYF. CDR3 coding DNA: TGTGCCAGCAGCTCTCGGGGGTCCTACGAGCAGTACTTC.

This sequence joins TRBV9 and TRBJ2-3; 9 bases are a match to TRBD2. V trimming: 4 bases; J trimming: 4 bases; junction bases outside the gene matches: 13. The CDR3 spans 17 residues. The germline V gene has CDR1 SGDLS and CDR2 YYNGEE. The CDR3 nucleotides are TGTGCCAGCAGCCCTTCGTCTAGCGGGGTTCCGCCAGATACGCAGTATTTT. This encodes CASSPSSSGVPPDTQYF.

This chain joins TRBV7-9 and TRBJ2-5, with D possibly being TRBD2 (5 bases). This CDR3 has 18 amino acids. Trimming took off 0 bases at V and 5 bases at J, with 22 bases between the two ends. Germline values: CDR1 SEHNR, CDR2 FQNEAQ (reference sequence). DNA for the CDR3: TGTGCCAGCAGCTTAGCCGGCGCGCGGCTCCCAGGCGGGGAGACCCAGTACTTC. Translated: CASSLAGARLPGGETQYF.

This clone was found many times. This chain links TRBV4-1 with TRBJ2-2; maybe TRBD2 (6 bases). CDR3 length: 18 amino acids. Deletions cut 4 bases from V and 1 base from J, with 19 bases between. Germline CDR1 and CDR2: MGHRA and YSYEKL. CDR3 residues: CASSPTTEGTVNTGELFF. The DNA for the CDR3 is TGCGCCAGCAGCCCCACAACGGAGGGGACGGTGAACACCGGGGAGCTGTTTTTT.

The rearrangement uses TRBV11-2 and TRBJ2-5, with D possibly matching TRBD2 (5 bases). The V and J ends lost 1 base and 9 bases respectively, with 6 bases between them. CDR3 length: 11 residues. Germline CDR1 is SGHAT and CDR2 is FQNNGV. The CDR3 reads CASSLVDSQYF. The DNA of the CDR3 is TGTGCCAGCAGCTTAGTGGACTCCCAGTACTTC.

The chain combines TRBV7-2 with TRBJ2-3; D is possibly TRBD2 (5 bases). Germline V gives CDR1 SGHTA, CDR2 FQGNSA. CDR3 length: 17 residues. The V end was cut by 2 bases, the J end by 1 base, with 16 bases between. The CDR3 nucleotides read TGTGCCAGCAGCTTACCCTGGCGGGCGAGTCGCACAGATACGCAGTATTTT. This gives the protein CASSLPWRASRTDTQYF.

The V and J genes are TRBV3-1 (or the pseudogene TRBV3-2) and TRBJ1-6, with 7 bases identical to TRBD1. This CDR3 spans 15 amino acids. Trimming at V came to 2 bases and at J to 7 bases, leaving 5 bases not matched to a gene. The germline V gene has CDR1 LGHDT and CDR2 YNNKEL (reference sequence). CDR3: CASSQRGQSNSPLHF. Here the CDR3 DNA reads TGTGCCAGCAGCCAAAGGGGACAGTCGAATTCACCCCTCCACTTT.

This CDR3 is CASSPSPGGGTDTQYF. The CDR3 DNA reads as TGTGCCAGCAGCCCCTCCCCCGGGGGGGGCACAGATACGCAGTATTTT. This chain joins TRBV7-3 and TRBJ2-3; 8 bases agree with TRBD2. Trimming took 5 bases from V and 1 from J; bases not matched to a gene: 8. This CDR3 region has 16 residues. The germline gives CDR1 SGHTA, CDR2 FQGTGA.